This T cell receptor (beta chain) was sequenced during a study of sequential checkpoint blockade in melanoma. Study details: Patients were randomized 1:1 to nivolumab-then-ipilimumab or ipilimumab-then-nivolumab first-line. Both treatment sequences were followed by maintenance nivolumab.

CDR3 size: 15 residues. Germline CDR1 reads MNHNS; CDR2 reads SASEGT. Trimming took 1 base from V and 2 from J, leaving 12 bases between them. Treatment reported: randomized to nivolumab then ipilimumab (arm A) or the reverse (arm B). Sorted cells were live CD3+CD8+, lacking CD19 and CD56, from PBMCs. Here immunoSEQ multiplex PCR was the method, and the copy in TCRdb shows in-frame clones only, minus some. The sample shows roughly 11,000 clones, 74% of them seen only once. The chain has TRBV6-1 and TRBJ2-7; unclear D gene. The TCR comes from a human donor with melanoma. Sequenced material: CD8+ T cells sorted from blood (inferred from file names), taken from a patient given nivolumab and ipilimumab in sequence. CDR3 DNA: TGTGCCAGCAGTGAAGAATGGAGTAGCCCCTACGAGCAGTACTTC. Encoded protein: CASSEEWSSPYEQYF.